This T cell receptor beta chain was captured in a study of Ad26.COV2.S vaccination and SARS-CoV-2 variants. Across the study: Within the COV1001 Ad26.COV2.S trial arm, the donor was enrolled. Intramuscularly, Ad26.COV2.S was given either once or twice, 56 days apart.

The sample holds a few counts of this clone. Antigen specificity is unknown. Study results and limitations: Possible underestimation of total T cell responses by the TCR breadth and depth analyses was noted.

The method was immunoSEQ multiplex PCR; TCRdb's version includes in-frame clones alone and lacks a portion of them. This sample carries around 380,000 clones, around 85% of them seen once, and the ten largest clones take approximately 3.7%. Treatment specified: about 20 received Ad26.COV2.S at low or high dose, single or two shots; about 5 received placebo; per-sample allocation not given. Vaccine and placebo recipients were sampled on day 63 after the first injection. Ad26 vector vaccine expressed Wuhan-strain SARS-CoV-2 spike. V lost 6 bases and J lost 0, with 8 bases in between. Germline loops: CDR1 WNHNN, CDR2 SYGVQD (reference sequence). This CDR3 is 13 amino acids long.

The receptor was derived from a person between 18 and 59 years old who received the Ad26.COV2.S COVID-19 vaccine or a placebo. Sample: peripheral blood, taken in a trial of Ad26.COV2.S vaccine versus placebo. The V and J genes are TRBV10-1 and TRBJ1-1; D is unclear. CDR3 in amino acids: CASSSRLNTEAFF. The CDR3 DNA follows: TGCGCCAGCAGCTCCAGGTTGAACACTGAAGCTTTCTTT.